These T cell receptor beta chains were read from a single sample in a study of cytomegalovirus exposure and HLA in healthy donors. Produced via immunoSEQ multiplex PCR; TCRdb's table is partial and in-frame only. The table records roughly 100,000 clones, under 80% of them present only once. Sequenced material: PBMCs. These receptors all stem from a man aged 55 to 70 in good health and CMV-seronegative. Both conserved end residues are part of each CDR3. Fields, in order: clone size, V gene, D gene, J gene, CDR3 DNA, CDR3 protein. D genes are given only for firm matches. Size tells how often a clone was seen (once, few, many) or the class of an expanded clone, and some rows leave it out.

size: NA; V: TRBV2; D: NA; J: TRBJ1-5; DNA: TGTGCCAGCAGTGGAAATAACAGGATAAGCAATCAGCCCCAGCATTTT; CDR3: CASSGNNRISNQPQHF
size: few; V: TRBV2; D: NA; J: TRBJ1-6; DNA: TGTGCCAGCAGGAAGGATAGGGGCAGGACAAATTCACCCCTCCACTTT; CDR3: CASRKDRGRTNSPLHF
size: NA; V: TRBV7-9; D: TRBD1; J: TRBJ2-3; DNA: TGTGCCAGCAGCAATCACGACAGGGGGAGGGAGTATTTT; CDR3: CASSNHDRGREYF
size: NA; V: TRBV19; D: NA; J: TRBJ2-7; DNA: TGTGCCAGTAGCGCGGGGCTCGGCTACGAGCAGTACTTC; CDR3: CASSAGLGYEQYF
size: NA; V: TRBV11-1; D: NA; J: TRBJ1-1; DNA: TGTGCCAGCAGCTTAGCAGGGACTAACACTGAAGCTTTCTTT; CDR3: CASSLAGTNTEAFF
size: NA; V: TRBV6-5; D: NA; J: TRBJ1-5; DNA: TGTGCCAGCAGTTACAGGGGAAGCAATCAGCCCCAGCATTTT; CDR3: CASSYRGSNQPQHF
size: once; V: TRBV7-2; D: TRBD2; J: TRBJ2-7; DNA: TGTGCCAGCAGCTTGGGACTACACCCTGTCGAGCAGTACTTC; CDR3: CASSLGLHPVEQYF
size: few; V: TRBV4-2; D: TRBD1; J: TRBJ1-6; DNA: TGTGCCAGCAGTCAATACCGGGACAGGGTTTCACCCCTCCACTTT; CDR3: CASSQYRDRVSPLHF
size: few; V: TRBV29-1; D: NA; J: TRBJ2-5; DNA: TGCAGCGTCAGGGTTGGAGAGACCCAGTACTTC; CDR3: CSVRVGETQYF
size: NA; V: TRBV18; D: NA; J: TRBJ2-7; DNA: TGTGCCAGCTCACCATCCGCCGCAGGGCCAGAGCAGTACTTC; CDR3: CASSPSAAGPEQYF
size: few; V: TRBV6-5; D: NA; J: TRBJ1-1; DNA: TGTGCCAGCAGCCGTCCGGCCGAGGGGGTTGAAGCTTTCTTT; CDR3: CASSRPAEGVEAFF
size: NA; V: TRBV18; D: NA; J: TRBJ1-5; DNA: TGTGCCAGCTCACCAGGACAGAGCAATCAGCCCCAGCATTTT; CDR3: CASSPGQSNQPQHF
size: few; V: TRBV11-3; D: NA; J: TRBJ2-5; DNA: TGTGCCAGCAGCTTAGGACCAGGTGGAGAGACCCAGTACTTC; CDR3: CASSLGPGGETQYF
size: once; V: TRBV2; D: TRBD1; J: TRBJ1-6; DNA: TGTGCCAGCAGTCTCCGAGGACAGGAGATAAATAATTCACCCCTCCACTTT; CDR3: CASSLRGQEINNSPLHF
size: once; V: TRBV27; D: NA; J: TRBJ1-5; DNA: TGTGCCAGCAGTTTCGGCGGGCAGCCCCAGCATTTT; CDR3: CASSFGGQPQHF
size: NA; V: TRBV19; D: TRBD1; J: TRBJ1-1; DNA: TGTGCCAGTAGTATAACCGGGACAGCCAGCACTGAAGCTTTCTTT; CDR3: CASSITGTASTEAFF
size: NA; V: TRBV28; D: TRBD1; J: TRBJ2-4; DNA: TGTGCCAGCAGCCCGGGACAGGGCGCGGGCCCGAGGAATCTAGCCAAAAACATTCAGTACTTC; CDR3: CASSPGQGAGPRNLAKNIQYF
size: NA; V: TRBV30; D: TRBD1; J: TRBJ1-1; DNA: TGTGCCTGGATGAGGACAGGGGGGAACACTGAAGCTTTCTTT; CDR3: CAWMRTGGNTEAFF
size: NA; V: TRBV5-4; D: TRBD2; J: TRBJ2-5; DNA: TGTGCCAGCAGCTTGGGGGGTAGCGGGGGGGCATATGAGACCCAGTACTTC; CDR3: CASSLGGSGGAYETQYF
size: NA; V: TRBV19; D: NA; J: TRBJ1-4; DNA: TGTGCCAGTAGCCCATTATTCCGGAATGAAAAACTGTTTTTT; CDR3: CASSPLFRNEKLFF
size: NA; V: TRBV4-1; D: NA; J: TRBJ2-3; DNA: TGCGCCAGCAGCCAAAGGGCCCAGGGGACAGATACGCAGTATTTT; CDR3: CASSQRAQGTDTQYF
size: NA; V: TRBV13; D: NA; J: TRBJ1-4; DNA: TGTGCCAGCAGCTTAAGCTACTCCCAAGAAAAACTGTTTTTT; CDR3: CASSLSYSQEKLFF
size: NA; V: TRBV11-3; D: NA; J: TRBJ2-5; DNA: TGTGCCAGCAGCCAGGGGGAGACCCAGTACTTC; CDR3: CASSQGETQYF
size: NA; V: TRBV14; D: NA; J: TRBJ2-5; DNA: TGTGCCAGCAGCCGACTCCTTGACAGACAAGAGACCCAGTACTTC; CDR3: CASSRLLDRQETQYF
size: few; V: TRBV10-3; D: NA; J: TRBJ1-3; DNA: TGTGCCATCAGTACTGGACAGTTCTCTGGAAACACCATATATTTT; CDR3: CAISTGQFSGNTIYF
size: few; V: TRBV6-1; D: NA; J: TRBJ1-1; DNA: TGTGCCAGCACCCAAGCTACAGTAAACACTGAAGCTTTCTTT; CDR3: CASTQATVNTEAFF
size: NA; V: TRBV19; D: TRBD1; J: TRBJ2-1; DNA: TGTGCCAGTAGTAGCGGACAGGGCCACAATGAGCAGTTCTTC; CDR3: CASSSGQGHNEQFF
size: NA; V: TRBV7-2; D: TRBD1; J: TRBJ1-3; DNA: TGTGCCAGCCATACGGACAGGGGAATTAACACCATATATTTT; CDR3: CASHTDRGINTIYF
size: NA; V: TRBV7-2; D: NA; J: TRBJ1-4; DNA: TGTGCCAGCAGCTGGGAGGGAAATAATGAAAAACTGTTTTTT; CDR3: CASSWEGNNEKLFF
size: NA; V: TRBV7-9; D: NA; J: TRBJ2-1; DNA: TGTGCCATCGTCCTCTCCCGGGGAGTGAACTACAATGAGCAGTTCTTC; CDR3: CAIVLSRGVNYNEQFF
size: NA; V: TRBV4-1; D: NA; J: TRBJ2-1; DNA: TGCGCCAGCAGCCAATCTAATGAGCAGTTCTTC; CDR3: CASSQSNEQFF
size: NA; V: TRBV6-5; D: TRBD2; J: TRBJ2-5; DNA: TGTGCCAGCACTCGGAGCGGGGGGGCGGGAGAGACCCAGTACTTC; CDR3: CASTRSGGAGETQYF
size: NA; V: TRBV19; D: NA; J: TRBJ1-4; DNA: TGTGCCAGTATAGGGGACACAACTAATGAAAAACTGTTTTTT; CDR3: CASIGDTTNEKLFF
size: NA; V: TRBV9; D: NA; J: TRBJ1-4; DNA: TGTGCCAGCAGTCCCGTAGGGGGGGCGGGTGAAAAACTGTTTTTT; CDR3: CASSPVGGAGEKLFF
size: NA; V: TRBV7-9; D: TRBD2; J: TRBJ2-5; DNA: TGTGCCAGCAGCCTAGGAGCGGGGGGGCGACTAGAGACCCAGTACTTC; CDR3: CASSLGAGGRLETQYF
size: once; V: TRBV7-8; D: NA; J: TRBJ2-1; DNA: TGTGCCAGCAGCCGACAGTACAATGAGCAGTTCTTC; CDR3: CASSRQYNEQFF
size: NA; V: TRBV25-1; D: NA; J: TRBJ1-2; DNA: TGTGCCAGCAGTAACATGGGCCTTTTCTATGGCTACACCTTC; CDR3: CASSNMGLFYGYTF
size: NA; V: TRBV6-6; D: NA; J: TRBJ1-2; DNA: TGTGCCAGCAGATACAGACCGTCCGGGGGCTACACCTTC; CDR3: CASRYRPSGGYTF
size: NA; V: TRBV18; D: TRBD1; J: TRBJ1-2; DNA: TGTGCCAGCTCACCATCAGGGGGCGGAGATGGCTACACCTTC; CDR3: CASSPSGGGDGYTF
size: NA; V: TRBV29-1; D: NA; J: TRBJ2-7; DNA: TGCAGCGTTTCGACTTCGGGGGAGCAGTACTTC; CDR3: CSVSTSGEQYF
size: NA; V: TRBV18; D: TRBD1; J: TRBJ1-2; DNA: TGTGCCAGCTCACCCGACAGGGGAGATGGCTACACCTTC; CDR3: CASSPDRGDGYTF
size: once; V: TRBV11-2; D: TRBD2; J: TRBJ2-3; DNA: TGTGCCAGCAGCTTAGTAGTAGGGACTAGCGGGGACACAGATACGCAGTATTTT; CDR3: CASSLVVGTSGDTDTQYF
size: NA; V: TRBV25-1; D: NA; J: TRBJ2-3; DNA: TGTGCCAGCAGTGAAAGCAGGGCCAGCACAGATACGCAGTATTTT; CDR3: CASSESRASTDTQYF
size: NA; V: TRBV5-1; D: NA; J: TRBJ2-2; DNA: TGCGCCAGCAGCTTGTTGTCTAGTAACACCGGGGAGCTGTTTTTT; CDR3: CASSLLSSNTGELFF
size: NA; V: TRBV9; D: TRBD1; J: TRBJ2-2; DNA: TGTGCCAGCAGCGGGGGACAGGGGGGGCTGTTTTTT; CDR3: CASSGGQGGLFF
size: NA; V: TRBV5-1; D: TRBD1; J: TRBJ1-1; DNA: TGCGCCAGCAGCTTAATGGGGCCAGGGGGTATGAACACTGAAGCTTTCTTT; CDR3: CASSLMGPGGMNTEAFF
size: NA; V: TRBV19; D: NA; J: TRBJ1-5; DNA: TGTGCCAGCACCCGGAACCGGGGAGGGGATCAGCCCCAGCATTTT; CDR3: CASTRNRGGDQPQHF
size: NA; V: TRBV6-6; D: NA; J: TRBJ1-2; DNA: TGTGCCAGCAGTTACGAAGCCCATCGGGGCTATGGCTACACCTTC; CDR3: CASSYEAHRGYGYTF
size: NA; V: TRBV4-3; D: NA; J: TRBJ1-6; DNA: TGCGCCAGCAGCCAAGAGGCGGGGGTCTCACCCCTCCACTTT; CDR3: CASSQEAGVSPLHF
size: NA; V: TRBV5-1; D: NA; J: TRBJ2-7; DNA: TGCGCCAGCAGCTTGACAGGGAACGAGCAGTACTTC; CDR3: CASSLTGNEQYF
size: once; V: TRBV11-2; D: TRBD1; J: TRBJ1-1; DNA: TGTGCCAGCAGCTTTGGGACAGGGCACACTGAAGCTTTCTTT; CDR3: CASSFGTGHTEAFF
size: NA; V: TRBV7-2; D: NA; J: TRBJ1-1; DNA: TGTGCCAGCAGCTTCGGGGGGGCCGACACTGAAGCTTTCTTT; CDR3: CASSFGGADTEAFF